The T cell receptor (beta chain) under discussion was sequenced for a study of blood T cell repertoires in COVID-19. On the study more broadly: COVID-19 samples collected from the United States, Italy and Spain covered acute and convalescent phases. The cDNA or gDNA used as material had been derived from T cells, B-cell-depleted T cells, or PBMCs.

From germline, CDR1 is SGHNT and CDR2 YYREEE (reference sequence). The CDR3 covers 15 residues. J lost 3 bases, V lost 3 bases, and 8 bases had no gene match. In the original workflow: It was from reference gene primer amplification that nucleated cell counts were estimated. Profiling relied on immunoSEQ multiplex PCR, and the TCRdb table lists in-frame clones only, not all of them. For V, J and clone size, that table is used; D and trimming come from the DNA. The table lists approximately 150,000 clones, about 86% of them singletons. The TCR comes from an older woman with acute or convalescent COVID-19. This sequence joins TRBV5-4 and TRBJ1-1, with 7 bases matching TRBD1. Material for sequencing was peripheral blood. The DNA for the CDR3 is TGTGCCAGCAGCTCAGGGGGGCTGGAAGACACTGAAGCTTTCTTT. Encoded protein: CASSSGGLEDTEAFF.